This entry lists 26 T cell receptor beta chains sequenced from one sample in a study of T cells expressing NK-cell markers. After re-calling the 5' RACE reads, TCRdb lists one entry per CDR3 protein, DNA absent. Its listing shows some 140,000 distinct CDR3 sequences. Sequenced sample: blood T cells: a sorted CD56 or NKG2C T cell subset, CD4+ or CD8+ T cells, or bulk PBMC T cells (not recorded which). These receptor sequences come from a woman aged 50 to 60 in good health.

The V call is TRBV21-1, the J call TRBJ2-5; TCRdb's D gene call, TRBD2, goes unchecked for lack of DNA. TRBV21-1 is a recognized pseudogene. The CDR3 consists of 20 residues. The CDR3 loop reads CASSKERGRDLTSRLETQYF.

The chain employs TRBV3-1 and TRBJ2-1; TCRdb gives TRBD2 as the D gene, but with no DNA this cannot be confirmed. Germline V CDR1 and CDR2: LGHDT, YNNKEL (reference sequence). This CDR3 is 13 amino acids long. The CDR3 is CASSPPMWEEQFF.

This chain links TRBV11-2 with TRBJ2-1. The length of the CDR3 is 12 residues. Germline V gene lookup returns CDR1 SGHAT and CDR2 FQNNGV. The CDR3 sequence: CASSRQLAEQFF.

The J gene is TRBJ2-1, the V gene TRBV2; the TRBD2 assignment by TCRdb is unverifiable without DNA. CDR1 SNHLY and CDR2 FYNNEI come from the germline V gene. The CDR3 is 13 residues long. CDR3 amino acids: CASTSAVPPGWFF.

The J gene is TRBJ2-7, the V gene TRBV20-1; the TRBD2 assignment by TCRdb is unverifiable without DNA. This CDR3 region has 11 residues. Germline CDR1 is DFQATT and CDR2 is SNEGSKA (reference sequence). This CDR3 reads CSAPGRGEQYF.

The chain combines TRBV24-1 with TRBJ2-1; without DNA, the TCRdb call of TRBD1 cannot be checked. CDR3 size: 13 residues. Germline V gene sequence: CDR1 KGHDR, CDR2 SFDVKD. CDR3 amino acids: CATSDSLKGEQFF.

The chain employs TRBV20-1 and TRBJ2-3; as DNA is missing, the TRBD2 call by TCRdb cannot be tested. CDR3 length equals 16 residues. The germline gives CDR1 DFQATT, CDR2 SNEGSKA (reference sequence). CDR3 protein: CSARPTAETSTDTQYF.

This chain joins TRBV18 and TRBJ2-1; absent DNA, TCRdb's TRBD2 call cannot be checked. Germline V gene data show CDR1 as KGHSH and CDR2 as LQKENI. The length of the CDR3 is 19 residues. CDR3 region: CASSAYPASVGGSVNEQFF. The full variable domain, its missing parts supplied by reference TRBV18 and TRBJ2-1, is NAGVMQNPRHLVRRRGQEARLRCSPMKGHSHVYWYRQLPEEGLKFMVYLQKENIIDESGMPKERFSAEFPKEGPSILRIQQVVRGDSAAYFCASSAYPASVGGSVNEQFFGPGTRLTVL.

The chain has TRBV5-4 and TRBJ1-6. The CDR3 consists of 15 residues. CDR1 and CDR2 (germline): SGHNT, YYREEE (reference sequence). The CDR3 spells CASSLEGFGNSPLHF.

The gene calls are TRBV9 and TRBJ2-2; the D gene TCRdb calls, TRBD1, cannot be checked with no DNA. The CDR3 has 16 residues. The germline gives CDR1 SGDLS, CDR2 YYNGEE. The CDR3 loop reads CASSARTGENTGELFF.

The rearrangement joins TRBV7-9 to TRBJ2-1; TCRdb designates TRBD2, a call that cannot be tested without DNA. The V gene's germline CDR1 is SEHNR and CDR2 FQNEAQ (reference sequence). The CDR3 totals 13 residues. The CDR3: CASSSLLAHEQFF.

The chain's CDR3 is CATSAKETQYF. This sequence joins TRBV24-1 and TRBJ2-5. The CDR3 runs 11 residues. Per the germline V gene, CDR1 is KGHDR and CDR2 is SFDVKD.

The rearrangement uses TRBV27 and TRBJ2-7; TCRdb calls TRBD2, which cannot be checked without DNA. Germline V CDR1 and CDR2: MNHEY, SMNVEV (reference sequence). This CDR3 is 15 amino acids long. This chain's CDR3 is CASTLAAGVGYEQYF.

The chain employs TRBV28 and TRBJ2-3; TCRdb designates TRBD2, a call that cannot be tested without DNA. The CDR3 has 17 residues. CDR1 is MDHEN, CDR2 SYDVKM, per germline. This chain's CDR3 is CASRWGDKALGTDTQYF. The full variable domain, in which reference TRBV28 and TRBJ2-3 provide the parts outside the CDR3, is DVKVTQSSRYLVKRTGEKVFLECVQDMDHENMFWYRQDPGLGLRLIYFSYDVKMKEKGDIPEGYSVSREKKERFSLILESASTNQTSMYLCASRWGDKALGTDTQYFGPGTRLTVL.

The rearrangement joins TRBV1 to TRBJ2-3; TCRdb's assignment of TRBD2 cannot be checked, as there is no DNA. TRBV1 is given as a pseudogene. The CDR3 is 16 amino acids. The CDR3 protein is CTSSQKGAARTDTQYF.

The rearrangement joins TRBV20-1 to TRBJ2-7; TCRdb proposes TRBD2, but this gene call is untestable without DNA. This CDR3 contains 14 residues. Germline V CDR1 and CDR2: DFQATT, SNEGSKA (reference sequence). CDR3: CSATGLGLTYEQYF.

V and J are TRBV12-3 or TRBV12-4 and TRBJ2-3; the TCRdb D gene call, TRBD2, has no DNA to confirm it. The CDR3 extends over 17 amino acids. CDR3 sequence reads: CASMTLVTSGNTDTQYF.

The chain has TRBV12-3 or TRBV12-4 and TRBJ2-1; the TRBD2 assignment by TCRdb is unverifiable without DNA. The CDR3 has 15 amino acids. The chain's CDR3 is CASKPGLAGHNEQFF.

This sequence joins TRBV20-1 and TRBJ2-1; TCRdb's D gene call, TRBD2, goes unchecked for lack of DNA. The CDR3 length is 14 residues. Germline V gene lookup returns CDR1 DFQATT and CDR2 SNEGSKA (reference sequence). The chain's CDR3 is CSAVTSGAYNEQFF.

The chain has TRBV7-7 and TRBJ2-3. CDR3 length equals 15 residues. Germline V gene sequence: CDR1 SSHAT, CDR2 FNYEAQ (reference sequence). CDR3 loop: CASSLTLDRTDTQYF.

The chain joins TRBV5-1 to TRBJ2-3; lacking DNA, the TRBD1 call made by TCRdb goes unchecked. Germline V lookup: CDR1 SGHRS, CDR2 YFSETQ. The CDR3 loop spans 15 amino acids. The CDR3 is CASTPLAPTTDTQYF.

This sequence joins TRBV7-9 and TRBJ2-1; TCRdb's D call of TRBD1 is untestable without DNA. The CDR3 is 13 amino acids. In germline, CDR1 is SEHNR, CDR2 FQNEAQ (reference sequence). CDR3 region: CASEKTGYNEQFF.

The CDR3 loop is CASSFGSGWGYGYTF. This rearrangement joins TRBV12-3 or TRBV12-4 to TRBJ1-2. This CDR3 region has 15 residues.

The chain uses TRBV27 and TRBJ1-1; TCRdb reports TRBD1, a call that lacks DNA to check it against. Germline values: CDR1 MNHEY, CDR2 SMNVEV (reference sequence). The CDR3 runs to 11 residues. The CDR3 reads CASRTASEAFF.

The V and J genes are TRBV28 and TRBJ2-1; the D call from TCRdb, TRBD2, cannot be confirmed without DNA. Germline V lookup: CDR1 MDHEN, CDR2 SYDVKM. The CDR3 is 16 amino acids. Here the CDR3 reads CASRENSVSSYNEQFF.

The V and J genes are TRBV6-2 or TRBV6-3 and TRBJ2-3; TCRdb designates TRBD2, a call that cannot be tested without DNA. Germline values: CDR1 MNHEY, CDR2 SVGEGT. The CDR3 covers 15 residues. The CDR3 sequence: CASSPTGEGTDTQYF.